These 3 T cell receptor beta chains came from one sample sequenced in a study of cytotoxic CD8 clonotypes in ibrutinib-treated CLL. The protocol was immunoSEQ multiplex PCR, while the TCRdb copy is restricted to in-frame clones and leaves out a portion. The data contain 40,000 or so clones, roughly 49% of them singletons. Sequencing used PBMCs, obtained before ibrutinib treatment. The source of these receptors is a human donor with chronic lymphocytic leukemia.

This chain links TRBV29-1 with TRBJ1-4; a possible D gene is TRBD1 (6 bases). With 1 base removed from V and 4 bases from J, the gap between germline ends came to 7 bases. This CDR3 has 13 residues. Germline assignment: CDR1 SQVTM and CDR2 ANQGSEA. The chain's CDR3 is CSVEGRGNEKLFF. The CDR3, as DNA: TGCAGCGTTGAAGGCAGGGGTAATGAAAAACTGTTTTTT.

The CDR3 DNA is TGTGCCAGCAGCGCTACAGGGGCCCGGTATGGCTACACCTTC. As protein: CASSATGARYGYTF. The V call is TRBV6-1, the J call TRBJ1-2, with 7 bases identical to TRBD1. V trimming: 6 bases; J trimming: 5 bases; junction bases outside the gene matches: 9. Germline lookup yields CDR1 MNHNS and CDR2 SASEGT. This CDR3 has 14 residues.

The rearrangement uses TRBV7-2 and TRBJ1-6; D might be TRBD1 (6 bases). The V gene's germline CDR1 is SGHTA and CDR2 FQGNSA. This CDR3 contains 15 residues. Deletions cut 5 bases from V and 2 bases from J, with 10 bases between. CDR3 amino acids: CASSVGQTYNSPLHF. The CDR3 nucleotides are TGTGCCAGCAGCGTCGGACAGACCTATAATTCACCCCTCCACTTT.